Presented here are 2 T cell receptor beta chains from one specimen sequenced in a study of identical twins. TCRdb re-derived calls from the 5' RACE reads in MiXCR, one entry per CDR3 protein. The sample shows 1.5 million to 2 million distinct CDR3 sequences, about 32% of them seen only once. Sequencing input: cord blood. These receptors were obtained from a newborn girl in good health.

V is TRBV5-5 and J is TRBJ2-7; the D gene is possibly TRBD2 (5 bases). CDR3 size: 14 residues. CDR1 and CDR2 (germline): SGHKS, YYEKEE (reference sequence). V gave up 4 bases and J gave up 0 bases, with 11 bases separating them. The CDR3 coding sequence is TGTGCCAGCAGCCCGGACTGGGCCTCCTACGAGCAGTACTTC. Protein product: CASSPDWASYEQYF.

The V gene is TRBV20-1, the J gene TRBJ2-2; 7 nucleotides line up with TRBD1. The CDR3 covers 13 residues. The germline gives CDR1 DFQATT, CDR2 SNEGSKA (reference sequence). The V gene end was trimmed by 6 bases and the J gene end by 4 bases; junction bases not matched to a gene: 5. CDR3 sequence reads: CSAHRQGTGELFF. CDR3 sequence (DNA): TGCAGTGCCCACCGACAGGGCACCGGGGAGCTGTTTTTT.